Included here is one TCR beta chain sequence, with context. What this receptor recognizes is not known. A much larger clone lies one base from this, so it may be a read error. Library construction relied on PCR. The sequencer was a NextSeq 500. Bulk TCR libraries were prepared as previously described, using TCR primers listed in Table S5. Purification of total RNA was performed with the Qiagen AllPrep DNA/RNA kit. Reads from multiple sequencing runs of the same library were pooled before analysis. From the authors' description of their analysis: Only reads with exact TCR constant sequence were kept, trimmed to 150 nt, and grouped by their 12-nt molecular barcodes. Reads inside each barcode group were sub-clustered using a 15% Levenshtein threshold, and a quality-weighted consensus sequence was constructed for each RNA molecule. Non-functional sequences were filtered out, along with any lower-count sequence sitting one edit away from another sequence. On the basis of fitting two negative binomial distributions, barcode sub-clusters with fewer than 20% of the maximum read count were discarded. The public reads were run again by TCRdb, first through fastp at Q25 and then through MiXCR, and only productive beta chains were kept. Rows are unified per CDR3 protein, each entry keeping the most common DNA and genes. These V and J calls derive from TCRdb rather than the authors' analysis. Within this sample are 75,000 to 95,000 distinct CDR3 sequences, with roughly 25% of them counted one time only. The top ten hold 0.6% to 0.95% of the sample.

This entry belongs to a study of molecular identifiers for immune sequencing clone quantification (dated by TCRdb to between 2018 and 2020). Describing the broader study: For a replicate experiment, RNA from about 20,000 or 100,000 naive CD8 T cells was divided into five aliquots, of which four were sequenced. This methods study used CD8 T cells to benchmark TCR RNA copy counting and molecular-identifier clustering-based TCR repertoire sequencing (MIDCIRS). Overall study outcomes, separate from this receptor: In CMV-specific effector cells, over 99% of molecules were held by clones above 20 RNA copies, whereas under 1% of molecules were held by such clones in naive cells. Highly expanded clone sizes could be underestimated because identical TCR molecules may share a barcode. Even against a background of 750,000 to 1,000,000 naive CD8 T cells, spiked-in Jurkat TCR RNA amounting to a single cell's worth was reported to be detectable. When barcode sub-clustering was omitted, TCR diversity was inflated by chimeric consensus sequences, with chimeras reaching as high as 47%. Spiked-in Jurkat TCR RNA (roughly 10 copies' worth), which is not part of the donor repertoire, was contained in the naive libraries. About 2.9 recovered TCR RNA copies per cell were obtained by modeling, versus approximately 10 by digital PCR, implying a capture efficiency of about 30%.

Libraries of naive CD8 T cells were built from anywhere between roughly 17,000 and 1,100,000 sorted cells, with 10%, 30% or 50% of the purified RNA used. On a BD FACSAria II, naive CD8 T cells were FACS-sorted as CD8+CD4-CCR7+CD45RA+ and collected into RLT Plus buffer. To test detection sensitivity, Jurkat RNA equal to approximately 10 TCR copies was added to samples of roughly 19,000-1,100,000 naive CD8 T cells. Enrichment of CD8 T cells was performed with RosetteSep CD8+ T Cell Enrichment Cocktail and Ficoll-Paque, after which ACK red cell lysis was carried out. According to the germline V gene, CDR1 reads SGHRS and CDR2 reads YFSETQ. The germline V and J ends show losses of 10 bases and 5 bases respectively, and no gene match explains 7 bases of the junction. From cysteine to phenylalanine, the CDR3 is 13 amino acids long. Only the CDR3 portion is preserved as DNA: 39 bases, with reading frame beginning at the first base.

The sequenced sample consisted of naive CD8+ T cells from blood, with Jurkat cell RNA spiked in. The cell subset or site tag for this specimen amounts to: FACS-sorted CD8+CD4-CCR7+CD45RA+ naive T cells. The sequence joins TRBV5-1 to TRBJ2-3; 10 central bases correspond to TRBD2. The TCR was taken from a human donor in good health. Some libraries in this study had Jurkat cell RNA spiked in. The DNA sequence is TGCGCCGCTCGCGGGACTAGCGAAGATACGCAGTATTTT. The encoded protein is CAARGTSEDTQYF.